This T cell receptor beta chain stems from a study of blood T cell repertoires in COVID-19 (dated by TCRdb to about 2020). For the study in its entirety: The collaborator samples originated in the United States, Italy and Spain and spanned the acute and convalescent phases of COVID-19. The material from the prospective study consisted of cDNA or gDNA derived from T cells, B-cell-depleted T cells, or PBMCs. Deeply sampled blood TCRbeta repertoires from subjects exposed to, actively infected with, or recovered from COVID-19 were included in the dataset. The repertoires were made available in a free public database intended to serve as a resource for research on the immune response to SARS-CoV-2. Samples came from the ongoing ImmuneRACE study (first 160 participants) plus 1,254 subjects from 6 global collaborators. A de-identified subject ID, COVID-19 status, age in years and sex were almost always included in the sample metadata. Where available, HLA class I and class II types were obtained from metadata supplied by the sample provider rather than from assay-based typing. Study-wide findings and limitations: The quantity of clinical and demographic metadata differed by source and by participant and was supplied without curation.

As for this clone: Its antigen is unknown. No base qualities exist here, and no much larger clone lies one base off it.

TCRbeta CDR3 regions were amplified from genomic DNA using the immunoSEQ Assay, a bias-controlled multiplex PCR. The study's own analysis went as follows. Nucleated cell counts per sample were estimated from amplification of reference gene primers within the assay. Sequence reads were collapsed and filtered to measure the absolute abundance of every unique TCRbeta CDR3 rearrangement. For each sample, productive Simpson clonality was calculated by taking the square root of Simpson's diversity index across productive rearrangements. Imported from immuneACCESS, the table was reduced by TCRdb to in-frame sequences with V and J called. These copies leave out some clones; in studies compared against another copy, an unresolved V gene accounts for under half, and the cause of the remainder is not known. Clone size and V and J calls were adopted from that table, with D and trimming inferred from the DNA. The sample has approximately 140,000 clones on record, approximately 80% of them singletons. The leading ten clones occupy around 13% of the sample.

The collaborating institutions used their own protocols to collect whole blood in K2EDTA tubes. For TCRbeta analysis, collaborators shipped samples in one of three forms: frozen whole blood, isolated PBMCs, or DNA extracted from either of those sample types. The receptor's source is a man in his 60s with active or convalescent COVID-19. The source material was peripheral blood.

The DNA reads as follows: TGTGCCAGCAGCCCTACCGGGACAGGGAACACTGAAGCTTTCTTT. Its protein is CASSPTGTGNTEAFF. Recombination linked TRBV28 to TRBJ1-1, and 8 junctional nucleotides match TRBD1. CDR1 and CDR2 (MDHEN, SYDVKM) derive from the germline V gene. V ends up 6 bases short and J 1 base short, with an unmatched junction base count of 7. The CDR3, from cysteine to phenylalanine, totals 15 residues. Only the CDR3 portion is preserved as DNA: 45 bases, with reading frame beginning at the first base.